Only a few counts were recorded for the clone carrying this TCR beta chain. The sample is drawn from a study of T cells in tuberculosis. Study at large: The T cells targeted glucose monomycolate, a mycobacterial lipid, via CD1B. Study-wide results and limits: The stringent gate may have excluded weak CD1B-GMM tetramer binders.

The CDR3 loop spans 14 amino acids. Germline assignment: CDR1 SEHNR and CDR2 FQNEAQ (reference sequence). The ends lost 5 bases at V and 1 base at J; junction bases unmatched: 2. After thawing and overnight rest, PBMC were stained with GMM-loaded CD1B tetramer, viability dye and anti-CD3 for sorting. The lipid loaded on the CD1B tetramers was C32 glucose monomycolate from Rhodococcus equi. Tetramer-sorted PBMC had been CD14 monocyte-depleted before freezing. From each donor, some 96,000 tetramer-negative cells were sorted. Using immunoSEQ multiplex PCR, the repertoire was profiled, and TCRdb retains in-frame clones only, with some absent. The sample carries some 60,000 clones, 65% to 90% recorded once.

The chain carries TRBV7-9 and TRBJ1-3; 7 positions agree with TRBD1. This clonotype was sampled from an adult woman with latent tuberculosis. Sequencing was carried out using CD1b-GMM tetramer-negative cells sorted from PBMCs. The DNA of the CDR3 is TGTGCCAGCAGCGCACAGGGGTCTGGAAACACCATATATTTT. As protein: CASSAQGSGNTIYF.